This T cell receptor beta chain was recorded in a study of OX40 agonist ivuxolimab in advanced cancers. About the research overall: Ivuxolimab was administered intravenously to patients at 0.01 to 10 mg/kg every 2 weeks. Hepatocellular carcinoma, melanoma, renal cell or head and neck cancer was diagnosed in the dose-escalation patients.

General study findings and limits: The study did not work out the antigen specificity of the expanded peripheral T cells. Clonal expansion from baseline to week 6 occurred in both CD4+ and CD8+ T cells.

The method was immunoSEQ multiplex PCR; TCRdb's version includes in-frame clones alone and lacks a portion of them. The table has approximately 78,000 clones, about 87% seen once. The CDR3 runs to 14 residues. Germline V lookup: CDR1 SGHNT, CDR2 YENEEA. The V end lost 1 base, the J end lost 4 bases, and 11 bases lay between the germline ends. About this clone: Antigen: not known.

This clonotype was sampled from an adult with an advanced solid tumor such as melanoma, head and neck, liver or kidney cancer. The chain employs TRBV11-3 and TRBJ2-7; D perhaps matches TRBD1 (5 bases). The source material was CD4+ or CD8+ T cells sorted from blood, sampled in a trial of the OX40 agonist ivuxolimab. The CDR3 DNA reads TGTGCCAGCAGCTTAGTGGCAGGGCAGTACGAGCAGTACTTC. It specifies CASSLVAGQYEQYF. The full variable domain, its missing parts supplied by reference TRBV11-3 and TRBJ2-7, is EAGVVQSPRYKIIEKKQPVAFWCNPISGHNTLYWYLQNLGQGPELLIRYENEEAVDDSQLPKDRFSAERLKGVDSTLKIQPAELGDSAVYLCASSLVAGQYEQYFGPGTRLTVT.